The sequence of this T cell receptor beta chain was determined in a study of cytomegalovirus exposure and HLA in healthy donors (dated by TCRdb to between 2016 and 2019). Describing the broader study: An earlier analysis of roughly 500 of the donors reported 250 to 300 Gb of sequence data and 117 million unique TCR beta sequences obtained from roughly 180 million T cells. An early release that covered 640 HLA-typed donors contained around 300 gigabases of sequencing data and 65 million to 100 million unique TCR sequences. Of the 398 genotyped donors, more than 75% were placed in the genetic ancestry cluster associated with self-reported Caucasian donors. The study aimed to test whether cataloging public T cell receptors could reveal signatures of past pathogen exposure. The study profiled the T cell repertoires of 550 to 700 subjects by immunosequencing and related them to cytomegalovirus serostatus. Along with the approximately 600-subject first cohort, a separate validation cohort of roughly 110 different subjects was used. High-throughput TCR immunosequencing, statistical association of individual TCRs with disease status, and machine learning were combined to predict cytomegalovirus infection status. To study patterns of TCR occurrence, a later analysis re-analyzed previously published TCR beta repertoires from just over 650 donors and added high-resolution HLA genotyping. The later analysis used no new phenotypic data to find candidate immune exposures, relying instead on TCR beta sequences and their occurrence across donors. An earlier analysis of around 580 of the donors used high-throughput TCR beta sequencing to judge whether each TCR beta V gene segment behaved as functional or pseudogenic. Donor age, sex, ethnicity and CMV serostatus were compiled together with the repertoire data. A later genetic analysis used genome-wide SNP genotypes for about 65% of the 666 donors, treating that subset as a discovery cohort. All discovery cohort repertoires had been generated using a single sequencing platform. HLA typing covered class I and class II loci at four-digit resolution. The number of typed donors differed by locus: about 620-640 for A, B, C, DRB1 and DQB1; some 500 for DQA1; approximately 610 for DPA1; and 450 to 480 for DPB1. Because of strong linkage in the cohort, roughly five DR-DQ haplotypes were treated as single units for association and clustering. Across approximately 420 genotyped donors of the cohort, an average of 235,054 unique TCR beta nucleotide sequences per donor were sequenced, and roughly a sixth of those sequences were non-productive.

Libraries came from the immunoSEQ multiplex PCR assay. For the multiplex PCR, a mixture combining 60 forward primers for TCR Vbeta segments and 13 reverse primers for TCR Jbeta segments was used. Amplification of the CDR3 region of rearranged TCR beta genes was performed with a multiplex PCR assay on genomic DNA. On the Illumina HiSeq System, the amplified TCR beta libraries were sequenced as 87-base-pair reads. The paper's data handling went like this. In a later analysis, tens of millions of unique TCR beta chains were counted across the roughly 670 repertoires, and approximately 9.9 million of these chains were shared by at least two donors. A nearest-neighbor algorithm error-corrected the raw reads and collapsed the reads into unique sequences, merging closely related sequences to remove PCR and sequencing errors. CDR3 sequences were aligned to IMGT reference sequences to assign V, D and J gene segments. For a sequence to be retained, at least a six-nucleotide match to both a V gene segment and a J gene segment was required. A rearrangement counted as productive if the CDR3 had no stop codons and remained in frame with V and J, and every other rearrangement counted as non-productive. CDR3 was defined according to IMGT convention as the region running from the second conserved V-encoded cysteine to the conserved J-encoded phenylalanine. In an earlier analysis of around 570 of the donors, sequences lacking an unambiguous match to a single V gene segment were excluded. In an earlier analysis of about 590 of the donors, a V segment was called functional when productive rearrangements were above 56.7%, and segregating when the standard deviation between donors exceeded 5%. A statistical classification framework was built to diagnose cytomegalovirus status from the catalog of TCR beta chain sequences. V and J gene assignment, in a later analysis, came from comparing TCR nucleotide sequences with IMGT/GENE-DB human TR gene sequences. A later analysis assigned CDR3 sequences and most-parsimonious VDJ recombination scenarios with the TCRdist pipeline. In a later analysis, each TCR beta chain was defined by its CDR3 amino acid sequence together with its V-gene family, and reads without a unique V-gene family were excluded. A later analysis removed 500 to 650 highly shared, low-generation-probability nucleotide sequences to deal with suspected cross-contamination and a sequencing artifact. For each public chain, a later analysis derived a clonal expansion index from normalized ranks of inferred template counts within each repertoire. In a later analysis, generation probabilities were computed using a VDJ recombination model fitted to out-of-frame rearrangements, and the results were checked against IGoR. In a later analysis, hypergeometric tests were used to score TCR-TCR, TCR-HLA and TCR-CMV co-occurrence, with a repertoire-size bias correction applied to TCR pairs. In a later analysis, false discovery rates were estimated by permuting HLA or CMV assignments 20 times. In a later analysis, co-occurring TCRs were grouped using DBSCAN, and TCRdist sequence similarity was added for clustering within HLA-allele-positive subsets. Repertoires with fewer than 30,000 or more than 120,000 public chains were left out of co-occurrence clustering, as were roughly five repertoires with anomalous nucleotide sharing. Held by TCRdb, this immuneACCESS table contains in-frame sequences only and omits some clones. Under half of the omission traces to an unresolved V gene where checked; the cause of the rest is unknown. From that table come the V and J calls and clone size; the DNA was used to work out D and trimming. The sample includes around 200,000 clones, with 70% to 80% observed a single time. 3.7% of the sample is in the top ten clones.

From its cysteine to its phenylalanine, the CDR3 spans 15 amino acids. CDR3 DNA only is kept here, 45 bases in frame from base 1. From a lookup of the germline V gene, CDR1 and CDR2 are LGHNA and YNFKEQ. Trimming leaves V shorter by 0 bases and J shorter by 5 bases, with the junction holding 6 bases beyond the gene matches. The cohort consisted of 600 to 700 healthy bone marrow donors. All cohort members were sampled while nominally healthy, although unrecorded immune exposures were likely present. The donor tested CMV seropositive, placing the donor among the 290 or so seropositive members of the cohort. Every donor gave a peripheral blood sample, and the peripheral blood mononuclear cells from that sample were used for TCR beta sequencing. Genomic DNA extraction from the blood cell samples was performed with the Qiagen DNeasy Blood Extraction Kit. As concerns this clone: Its antigen is not yet known. Per-nucleotide qualities are absent, and no much larger clonotype sits a single base away.

Findings and caveats that apply to the study as a whole: When HLA alleles, especially DR and DQ, strongly co-occurred, attributing TCR associations to individual alleles was difficult. At a false discovery rate of 0.05, a later analysis linked under 20,000 TCR beta sequences to specific HLA alleles. Because the 87-base-pair reads could not distinguish some IMGT-functional V segments, including TRBV6-2 and TRBV6-3, those segments were excluded. In a later analysis, HLA-associated TCR beta chains were found to be more clonally expanded and to have lower generation probabilities than equally common non-associated chains. Linkage disequilibrium might explain the correlated functional status among segregating V segments, but an unknown experimental factor could not be ruled out. Presence/absence analyses assumed roughly uniform sequencing depth across donors, an assumption that may not hold. This cohort had only TCR beta chains sequenced, and the lack of alpha or paired-chain data limited which features could be detected. Because counts were too low, some 17 rarely observed V segments, including chromosome 9 orphons, were excluded from the earlier analysis of around 590 of the donors. Immune exposure information for the cohort was limited to CMV serostatus. A further reported finding was that TCR beta sequences accurately predicted the HLA-A and HLA-B alleles for most subjects in the first cohort. In a later analysis, the rate of TCR association differed among HLA loci, with DRB1 alleles having the most associated TCRs and HLA-C alleles having the fewest. A later analysis found that most CMV-associated TCR beta chains appeared HLA-restricted, with HLA associations seemingly driven largely by CMV exposure. The authors suggested that the approach could potentially be extended to other disease states and immunological phenotypes. Most TCR sequences were seen in very few donors, while some public TCRs were found in many individuals. The classifier was reported to diagnose cytomegalovirus status with high specificity and sensitivity in both the original cohort and the validation cohort. V-gene and J-gene trimming of TCR beta chains was associated with a missense DCLRE1C variant in a later genetic analysis, and the association was replicated in an independent cohort. A cluster of highly shared sequence variants was judged likely to be a technical artifact of the sequencing pipeline. In a later analysis, several top co-occurrence clusters were reported to appear linked to parvovirus B19, influenza, CMV and Epstein-Barr virus. Because some donors lacked HLA typing at each locus, the association tests relied only on the typed subset. The study gave a list of about 150 TCR beta chains associated with cytomegalovirus. In vitro tests confirmed that a few of the cytomegalovirus-associated TCR beta chains recognize cytomegalovirus antigens. Broadly in line with IMGT annotations, most TCR beta V segments showed up in productive rearrangements about 87% or about 30% of the time in an earlier analysis of 587 of the donors. Compared with the approximately 700-donor mean, donors in an Asian-associated ancestry cluster had fewer N-insertions in productive TCRs, according to a later genetic analysis.

The specimen sequenced was PBMCs. Recombination connected TRBV4-2 to TRBJ2-5; TRBD1 aligns with 7 central bases. This receptor was identified in a woman aged 60-70 years in good health and CMV-seropositive. The CDR3: CASSQEIDRVETQYF. The base sequence is TGTGCCAGCAGCCAAGAAATAGACAGGGTGGAGACCCAGTACTTC.